The source of this T cell receptor beta chain is a study of T-cell memory formation after mild COVID-19. TCRdb ran MiXCR on the 5' RACE reads and lists one entry per CDR3 protein. The data show roughly 500,000 distinct CDR3 sequences, with roughly 22% seen just once and approximately 13% held by the top ten. The CDR3 is 13 residues long. V lost 3 bases and J lost 7, with 12 bases in between. This rearrangement joins TRBV12-3 or TRBV12-4 to TRBJ1-1; D is unclear. The receptor's source is an adult woman who had mild COVID-19 (a few samples of this study predate the infection). Cell type and time point are not known. Sequenced sample: PBMCs or a T cell subset sorted from them (not recorded which). The CDR3 nucleotides read TGTGCCAGCAGTTTCCCGGGAAGGAGTGAAGCTTTCTTT. As protein: CASSFPGRSEAFF.